The 10 T cell receptor beta chains presented below share a single source sample, sequenced in a study of T cell repertoires in cytomegalovirus infection. Using its own MiXCR run on the reads, TCRdb lists one record per CDR3 protein. The sample contains some 700,000 distinct CDR3 sequences, roughly 36% of which appear only once. The sequencing sample was made of PBMCs. The receptors here all came from a human donor in good health (CMV status not recorded). Some clones in this sample may be carry-over from other donors' samples.

This clonotype was seen only a few times. This chain joins TRBV7-8 and TRBJ1-5, with 12 bases identical to TRBD1. This CDR3 has 15 amino acids. V dropped 3 bases and J dropped 5; count of bases not matched to a gene: 2. CDR1 and CDR2 from the germline V gene are SGHVS and FQNEAQ. CDR3 sequence: CASSFRDRGHQPQHF. The CDR3 bases are TGTGCCAGCAGCTTTCGGGACAGGGGGCATCAGCCCCAGCATTTT.

This clonotype was recorded at least ten times. V and J are TRBV7-2 and TRBJ2-1; possibly TRBD1 or TRBD2 for D (5 bases each). Germline CDR1 is SGHTA and CDR2 is FQGNSA. The length of the CDR3 is 14 residues. The V end lost 5 bases, the J end lost 8 bases, and 16 bases lay between the germline ends. Here the CDR3 DNA reads TGTGCCAGCAGCCGCCGGGGTATACAGGATGAGCAGTTCTTC. This gives the protein CASSRRGIQDEQFF.

The CDR3 region is CSVRQEPNTGELFF. The CDR3 region has the DNA TGCAGCGTTAGACAGGAACCGAACACCGGGGAGCTGTTTTTT. The chain couples TRBV29-1 to TRBJ2-2, with a weak D call TRBD1 (6 bases). This CDR3 has 14 amino acids. CDR1 and CDR2 from the germline V gene are SQVTM and ANQGSEA. With 5 bases removed from V and 0 bases from J, the gap between germline ends came to 10 bases.

V gene TRBV29-1 combines with J gene TRBJ2-5, with D perhaps TRBD1 (5 bases). Germline V CDR1 and CDR2: SQVTM, ANQGSEA. The CDR3 covers 11 residues. V was trimmed by 4 bases and J by 5 bases, leaving 8 bases between them. CDR3 DNA: TGCAGCGTTGCAGGGTTGGAGACCCAGTACTTC. This translates into CSVAGLETQYF.

This clonotype turned up a few times. V is TRBV6-2 or TRBV6-3 and J is TRBJ1-5, with D perhaps TRBD1 (5 bases). V was cut by 6 bases and J by 4 bases, with 13 bases left in between. The germline V gene encodes CDR1 MNHEY and CDR2 SVGEGT. The CDR3 runs to 14 residues. CDR3 DNA sequence: TGTGCCAGCAGCCGAGGGGCAGAAAATCAGCCCCAGCATTTT. As protein: CASSRGAENQPQHF.

As regards this clonotype: A read error may explain this, as a much larger clone is one base away. The gene calls are TRBV2 and TRBJ2-7; 8 bases line up with TRBD1. Germline trimming cut 4 bases from V and 3 bases from J; bases unmatched to any gene: 5. Looked up from germline, CDR1 is SNHLY and CDR2 is FYNNEI. The CDR3 totals 14 residues. The CDR3 DNA follows: TGTGCCAGCAGTGTAAGGACAGGGATCTACGAGCAGTACTTC. Its translation: CASSVRTGIYEQYF.

J is TRBJ2-7 and V is TRBV20-1; 14 bases fit TRBD2. Germline V gene sequence: CDR1 DFQATT, CDR2 SNEGSKA (reference sequence). J gave up 12 bases and V 0 bases, and 7 bases lay outside the gene matches. This CDR3 contains 14 residues. The CDR3 DNA reads TGCAGTGCTAGAGAGGGACTAGCGGGAGAAGGCCCGTACTTC. It is translated as CSAREGLAGEGPYF.

The chain joins TRBV27 to TRBJ1-5; D is uncertain. The CDR3 totals 14 residues. Trimming removed 6 bases from V and 2 bases from J, with 11 bases in between. The germline CDR1 and CDR2 sequences are MNHEY and SMNVEV (reference sequence). The CDR3 nucleotides are TGTGCCAGCAGCGTAGGATCAGGCAATCAGCCCCAGCATTTT. Translated, it gives CASSVGSGNQPQHF.

This clonotype turned up a few times. J is TRBJ2-1 and V is TRBV24-1; TRBD1 agrees at 10 bases. The trim removed 4 bases at V and 5 bases at J, leaving 4 bases unmatched. The CDR3 totals 15 residues. Germline CDR1 and CDR2: KGHDR and SFDVKD. CDR3: CATSEGTGDDNEQFF. As DNA, the CDR3 is TGTGCCACCAGTGAAGGGACAGGGGACGACAATGAGCAGTTCTTC.

V usage is TRBV6-8 and J usage is TRBJ2-7; no clear D gene. CDR1 is MNHGY and CDR2 is SAAAGT in the germline V gene. This CDR3 has 14 amino acids. V was shortened by 0 bases and J by 4 bases, with 10 bases between the two germline ends. The CDR3 sequence: CASSYSSDSYEQYF. The CDR3 nucleotides read TGTGCCAGCAGTTACTCGAGTGACTCTTACGAGCAGTACTTC.